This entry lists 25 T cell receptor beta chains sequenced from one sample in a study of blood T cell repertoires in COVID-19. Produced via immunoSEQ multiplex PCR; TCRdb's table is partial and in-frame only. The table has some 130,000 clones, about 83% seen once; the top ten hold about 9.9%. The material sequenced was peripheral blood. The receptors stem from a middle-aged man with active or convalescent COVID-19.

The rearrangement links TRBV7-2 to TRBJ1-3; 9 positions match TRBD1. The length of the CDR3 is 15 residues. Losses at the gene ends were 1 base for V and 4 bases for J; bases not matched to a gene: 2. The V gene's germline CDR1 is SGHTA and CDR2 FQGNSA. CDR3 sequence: CASSLGDRDGNTIYF. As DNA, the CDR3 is TGTGCCAGCAGCTTAGGGGACAGGGACGGAAACACCATATATTTT.

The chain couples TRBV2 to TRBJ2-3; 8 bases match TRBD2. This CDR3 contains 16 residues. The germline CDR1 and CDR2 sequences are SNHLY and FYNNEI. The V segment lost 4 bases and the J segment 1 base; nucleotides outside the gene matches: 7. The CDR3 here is CASSAISGEGTDTQYF. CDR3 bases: TGTGCCAGCAGTGCTATTAGCGGGGAGGGCACAGATACGCAGTATTTT.

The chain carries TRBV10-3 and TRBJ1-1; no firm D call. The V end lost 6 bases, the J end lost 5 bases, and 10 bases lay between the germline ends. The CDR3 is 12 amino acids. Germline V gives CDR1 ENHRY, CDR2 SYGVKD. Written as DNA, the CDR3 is TGTGCCATCAGGGCGGGCGGGACTGAAGCTTTCTTT. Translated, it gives CAIRAGGTEAFF.

This chain's CDR3 is CASSAHPSSYEQYF. The CDR3 nucleotides are TGTGCCAGCAGTGCACATCCGTCCTCCTACGAGCAGTACTTC. The chain combines TRBV2 with TRBJ2-7; D not certain. V shed 4 bases and J shed 0 bases, with 10 bases lying between them. In germline, CDR1 is SNHLY, CDR2 FYNNEI. The CDR3 is made up of 14 amino acids. Looking up the rest from reference TRBV2 and TRBJ2-7 gives the full variable domain: EPEVTQTPSHQVTQMGQEVILRCVPISNHLYFYWYRQILGQKVEFLVSFYNNEISEKSEIFDDQFSVERPDGSNFTLKIRSTKLEDSAMYFCASSAHPSSYEQYFGPGTRLTVT.

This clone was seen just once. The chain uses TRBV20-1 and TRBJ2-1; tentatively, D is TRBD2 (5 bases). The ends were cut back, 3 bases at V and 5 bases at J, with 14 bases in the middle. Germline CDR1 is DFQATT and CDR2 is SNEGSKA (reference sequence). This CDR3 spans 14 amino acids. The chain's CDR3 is CSASPPQTNNEQFF. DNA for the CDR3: TGCAGTGCTAGTCCCCCCCAGACTAACAATGAGCAGTTCTTC.

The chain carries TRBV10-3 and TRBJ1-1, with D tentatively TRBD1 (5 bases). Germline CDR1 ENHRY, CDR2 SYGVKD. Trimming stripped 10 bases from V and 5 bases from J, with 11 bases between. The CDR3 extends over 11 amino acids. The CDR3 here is CATEGETEAFF. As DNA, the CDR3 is TGTGCCACCGAAGGGGAAACTGAAGCTTTCTTT.

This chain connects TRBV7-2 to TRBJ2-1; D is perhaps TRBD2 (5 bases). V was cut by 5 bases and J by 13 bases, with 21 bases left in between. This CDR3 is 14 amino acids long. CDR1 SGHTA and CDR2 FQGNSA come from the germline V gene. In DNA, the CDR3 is TGTGCCAGCAGCGTACGGGAACGGGTTCTGTTTCAGTTCTTC. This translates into CASSVRERVLFQFF.

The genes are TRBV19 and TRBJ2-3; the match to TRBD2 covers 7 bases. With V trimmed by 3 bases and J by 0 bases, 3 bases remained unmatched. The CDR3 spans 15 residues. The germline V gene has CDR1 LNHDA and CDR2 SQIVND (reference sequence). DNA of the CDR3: TGTGCCAGTAGTATCGGGGGGACTAGCACAGATACGCAGTATTTT. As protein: CASSIGGTSTDTQYF.

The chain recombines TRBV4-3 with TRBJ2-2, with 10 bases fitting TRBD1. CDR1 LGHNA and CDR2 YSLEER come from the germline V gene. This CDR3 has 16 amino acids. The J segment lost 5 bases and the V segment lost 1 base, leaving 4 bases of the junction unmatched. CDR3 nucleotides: TGCGCCAGCAGCCAAGGGACAGGGGGGGTTACCGGGGAGCTGTTTTTT. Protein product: CASSQGTGGVTGELFF.

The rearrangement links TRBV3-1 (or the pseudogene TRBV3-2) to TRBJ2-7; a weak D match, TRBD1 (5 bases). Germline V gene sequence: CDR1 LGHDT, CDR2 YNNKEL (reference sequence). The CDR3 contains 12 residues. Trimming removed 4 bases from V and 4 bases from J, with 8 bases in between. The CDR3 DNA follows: TGTGCCAGCAGCCGGGGCCTTTACGAGCAGTACTTC. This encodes CASSRGLYEQYF.

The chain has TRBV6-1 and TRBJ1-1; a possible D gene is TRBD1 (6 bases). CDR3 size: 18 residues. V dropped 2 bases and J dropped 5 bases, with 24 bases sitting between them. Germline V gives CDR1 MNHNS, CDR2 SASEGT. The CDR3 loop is CASSERGWDTRGGTEAFF. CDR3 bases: TGTGCCAGCAGTGAAAGGGGATGGGACACCAGGGGAGGGACTGAAGCTTTCTTT.

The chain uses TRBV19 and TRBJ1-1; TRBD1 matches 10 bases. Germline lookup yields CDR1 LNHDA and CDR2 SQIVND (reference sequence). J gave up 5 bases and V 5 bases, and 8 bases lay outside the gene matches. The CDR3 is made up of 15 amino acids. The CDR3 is CASSLGQGRGTEAFF. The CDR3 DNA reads TGTGCCAGTAGTTTGGGACAGGGGAGAGGTACTGAAGCTTTCTTT.

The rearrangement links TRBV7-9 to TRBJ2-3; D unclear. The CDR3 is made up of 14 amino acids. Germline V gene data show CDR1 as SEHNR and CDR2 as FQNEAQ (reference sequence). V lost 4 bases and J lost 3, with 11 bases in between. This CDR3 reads CASSWSRGTDTQYF. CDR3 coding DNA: TGTGCCAGCAGCTGGAGCCGCGGTACAGATACGCAGTATTTT.

The CDR3 region has the DNA TGTGCCAGCAGCTCCGGGACTAGCGGCTCGCCCCTCAATGAGCAGTTCTTC. Translating it yields CASSSGTSGSPLNEQFF. The rearrangement joins TRBV4-2 to TRBJ2-1, with 11 bases matching TRBD2. CDR1 and CDR2 (germline): LGHNA, YNFKEQ. V lost 5 bases, J lost 6 bases, and 12 bases stayed unmatched. The CDR3 length is 17 residues.

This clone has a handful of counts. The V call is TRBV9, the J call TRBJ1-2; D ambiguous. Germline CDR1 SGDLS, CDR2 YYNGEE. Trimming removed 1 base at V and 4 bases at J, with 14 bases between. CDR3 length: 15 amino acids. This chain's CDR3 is CASSVSTAAGYGYTF. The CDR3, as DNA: TGTGCCAGCAGCGTATCCACGGCCGCGGGCTATGGCTACACCTTC.

The DNA of the CDR3 is TGTGCCAGTACCCAGAGAACCGGGACAGGGATCTACGAGCAGTACTTC. It is translated as CASTQRTGTGIYEQYF. The chain is built from TRBV19 and TRBJ2-7, with TRBD1 matching over 9 bases. CDR3 length: 16 amino acids. Germline loops: CDR1 LNHDA, CDR2 SQIVND (reference sequence). V was pared by 7 bases and J by 3 bases, with 13 bases of the junction left unmatched.

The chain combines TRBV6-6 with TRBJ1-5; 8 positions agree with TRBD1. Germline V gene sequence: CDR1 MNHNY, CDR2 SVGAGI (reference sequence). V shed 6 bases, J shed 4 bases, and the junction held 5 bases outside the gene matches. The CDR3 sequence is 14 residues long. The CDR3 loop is CASRLTGENQPQHF. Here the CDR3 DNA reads TGTGCCAGCAGATTGACAGGGGAAAATCAGCCCCAGCATTTT.

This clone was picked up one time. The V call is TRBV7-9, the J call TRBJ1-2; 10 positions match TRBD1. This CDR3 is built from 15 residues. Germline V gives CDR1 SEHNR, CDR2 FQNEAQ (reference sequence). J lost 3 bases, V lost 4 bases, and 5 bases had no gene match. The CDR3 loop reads CASSSGQGQYYGYTF. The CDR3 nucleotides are TGTGCCAGCAGCTCGGGACAGGGGCAATACTATGGCTACACCTTC.

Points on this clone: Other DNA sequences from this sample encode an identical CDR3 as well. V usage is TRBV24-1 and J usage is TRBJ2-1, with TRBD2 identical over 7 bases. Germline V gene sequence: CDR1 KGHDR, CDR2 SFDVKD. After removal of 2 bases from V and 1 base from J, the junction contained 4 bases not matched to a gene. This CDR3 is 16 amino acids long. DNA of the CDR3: TGTGCCACCAGTGATTCGACGGGGGGATCCTACAATGAGCAGTTCTTC. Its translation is CATSDSTGGSYNEQFF.

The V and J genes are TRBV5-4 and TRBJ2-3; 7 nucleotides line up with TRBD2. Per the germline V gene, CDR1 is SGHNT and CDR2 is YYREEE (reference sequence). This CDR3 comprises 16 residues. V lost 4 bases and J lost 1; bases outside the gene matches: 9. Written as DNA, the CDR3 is TGTGCCAGCAGCCTCCCGTCTCGGGGGGGCACAGATACGCAGTATTTT. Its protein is CASSLPSRGGTDTQYF.

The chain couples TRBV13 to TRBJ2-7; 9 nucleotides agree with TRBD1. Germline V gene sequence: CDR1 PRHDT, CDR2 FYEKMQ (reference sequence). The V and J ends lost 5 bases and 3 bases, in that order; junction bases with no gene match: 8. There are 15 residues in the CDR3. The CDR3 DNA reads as TGTGCCAGCAGCACCCGGGACAGGGCAGTCTACGAGCAGTACTTC. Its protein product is CASSTRDRAVYEQYF.

CDR3 nucleotides: TGCGCCAGCAGCTTGGGACAGTTGACCGGGGAGCTGTTTTTT. Translated, it gives CASSLGQLTGELFF. The chain uses TRBV5-1 and TRBJ2-2, with D possibly TRBD1 on 5 matching bases. The germline V gene encodes CDR1 SGHRS and CDR2 YFSETQ. This CDR3 has 14 amino acids. V was cut by 0 bases and J by 5 bases, with 8 bases left in between.

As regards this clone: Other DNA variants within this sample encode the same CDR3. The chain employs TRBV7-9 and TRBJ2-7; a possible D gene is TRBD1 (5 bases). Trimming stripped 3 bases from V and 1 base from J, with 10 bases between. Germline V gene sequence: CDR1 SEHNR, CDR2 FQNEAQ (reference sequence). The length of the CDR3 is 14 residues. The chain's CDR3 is CASSFRQSSYEQYF. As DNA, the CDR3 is TGTGCCAGCAGCTTTCGACAGAGTTCCTACGAGCAGTACTTC.

CDR3 loop: CASSAGDTEAFF. The CDR3 DNA is TGCGCCAGCAGTGCGGGGGATACTGAAGCTTTCTTT. This rearrangement joins TRBV5-1 to TRBJ1-1, with D possibly matching TRBD1 (5 bases). V lost 5 bases and J 5 bases, leaving 10 bases between the germline ends. This CDR3 is built from 12 residues. Germline V gene sequence: CDR1 SGHRS, CDR2 YFSETQ.

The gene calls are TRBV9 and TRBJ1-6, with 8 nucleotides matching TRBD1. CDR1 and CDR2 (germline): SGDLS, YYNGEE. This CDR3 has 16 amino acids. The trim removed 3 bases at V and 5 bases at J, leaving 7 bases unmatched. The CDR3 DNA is TGTGCCAGCAGCGAGGGGACAGGACTAAATAATTCACCCCTCCACTTT. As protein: CASSEGTGLNNSPLHF.